One and the same sample provided the 5 T cell receptor beta chains below, sequenced in a study of OX40 agonist ivuxolimab in advanced cancers. Assay: immunoSEQ multiplex PCR; the TCRdb copy retains only in-frame clones and omits some. Seen here are tens of thousands of clones, roughly nine tenths observed once, and the top ten hold around 2.7%. Sequencing was performed on CD4+ or CD8+ T cells sorted from blood, taken in a trial of the OX40 agonist ivuxolimab. The receptors derive from an adult with an advanced solid tumor such as melanoma, head and neck, liver or kidney cancer.

This clone appeared a single time. This chain uses TRBV7-2 with TRBJ2-2, with TRBD2 as a possible D gene (5 bases). Deletions cut 0 bases from V and 5 bases from J, with 10 bases between. There are 15 residues in the CDR3. Per the germline V gene, CDR1 is SGHTA and CDR2 is FQGNSA. CDR3 sequence (DNA): TGTGCCAGCAGCTTAGCGGGAGCCTTAACCGGGGAGCTGTTTTTT. Protein product: CASSLAGALTGELFF.

This chain joins TRBV5-6 and TRBJ1-3; no reliable D call. Germline CDR1 and CDR2: SGHDT and YYEEEE. Trimming shortened V by 1 base and J by 0 bases, and 11 bases separated the two germline ends. The length of the CDR3 is 16 residues. The CDR3 is CASSLRQALSGNTIYF. CDR3 bases: TGTGCCAGCAGCTTGCGGCAGGCCCTCTCTGGAAACACCATATATTTT.

This clone was counted between two and nine times. This rearrangement joins TRBV7-2 to TRBJ1-2; TRBD1 matches at 12 bases. This CDR3 comprises 17 residues. Losses at the gene ends were 2 bases for V and 8 bases for J; bases not matched to a gene: 12. CDR1 and CDR2 from the germline V gene are SGHTA and FQGNSA. The CDR3 bases are TGTGCCAGCAGCTTAACCTCTTGGGACAGGGGGCTCCAAGGCTACACCTTC. Translating gives CASSLTSWDRGLQGYTF.

This clone was detected a few times. The chain employs TRBV27 and TRBJ2-2; D is unresolved. The CDR3 length is 13 residues. Trimming shortened V by 3 bases and J by 7 bases, and 9 bases separated the two germline ends. Germline CDR1 MNHEY, CDR2 SMNVEV (reference sequence). In nucleotides, the CDR3 is TGTGCCAGCAGTTTTGCGCGTAGCGGGGAGCTGTTTTTT. Residues: CASSFARSGELFF.

The CDR3 reads CASSDGVFLAKNIQYF. DNA for the CDR3: TGTGCCAGCAGTGACGGCGTCTTTTTAGCCAAAAACATTCAGTACTTC. The chain uses TRBV2 and TRBJ2-4; D is unresolved. Between the trimmed V and J ends, which lost 3 bases and 0 bases, there was a span of 12 bases. CDR3 length: 16 amino acids. Germline loops: CDR1 SNHLY, CDR2 FYNNEI.